Listed here are 25 T cell receptor beta chains from one sample, sequenced in a study of T cell changes during pregnancy in multiple sclerosis. The repertoire was sequenced with immunoSEQ multiplex PCR; TCRdb's copy has only in-frame clones and lacks some. Here the sample spans 40,000 or so clones, around nine tenths being singletons. The sequencing here drew on CD8+ T cells from peripheral blood mononuclear cells, taken in the first trimester of pregnancy. The receptors derive from a female donor with multiple sclerosis, enrolled in a pregnancy study.

This chain links TRBV9 with TRBJ2-5, with D possibly being TRBD2 (5 bases). Looked up from germline, CDR1 is SGDLS and CDR2 is YYNGEE. The V gene lost 6 bases and the J gene lost 1 base, with 16 bases spanning the gap. This CDR3 comprises 15 residues. The CDR3 loop reads CASTPEGVPQETQYF. DNA of the CDR3: TGTGCCAGCACCCCAGAGGGCGTCCCCCAAGAGACCCAGTACTTC.

The CDR3 sequence: CASSPLAADTQYF. As DNA, the CDR3 is TGTGCCAGCAGCCCTTTAGCAGCAGATACGCAGTATTTT. The chain combines TRBV7-2 with TRBJ2-3; D call uncertain. Germline-derived CDR1 and CDR2 are SGHTA and FQGNSA. The CDR3 sequence is 13 residues long. The V end lost 5 bases, the J end lost 4 bases, and 10 bases lay between the germline ends.

V and J are TRBV7-3 and TRBJ2-3, with 7 bases that match TRBD2. Germline trimming cut 3 bases from V and 0 bases from J; bases unmatched to any gene: 6. The CDR3 is made up of 16 amino acids. Looked up from germline, CDR1 is SGHTA and CDR2 is FQGTGA. This CDR3 is CASSFERGASTDTQYF. In DNA form, the CDR3 reads TGTGCCAGCAGCTTTGAGCGGGGCGCTAGCACAGATACGCAGTATTTT. Variable domain in full (rest from reference TRBV7-3 and TRBJ2-3): GAGVSQTPSNKVTEKGKYVELRCDPISGHTALYWYRQSLGQGPEFLIYFQGTGAADDSGLPNDRFFAVRPEGSVSTLKIQRTERGDSAVYLCASSFERGASTDTQYFGPGTRLTVL.

This clone was found once. The chain combines TRBV4-1 with TRBJ1-3; TRBD1 is a possible D gene (5 bases). V was cut by 1 base and J by 3 bases, with 13 bases left in between. Germline CDR1 and CDR2: MGHRA and YSYEKL. This CDR3 is built from 16 residues. This CDR3 reads CASSQVVGLGGNTIYF. The CDR3, as DNA: TGCGCCAGCAGCCAAGTCGTGGGACTCGGTGGAAACACCATATATTTT.

This rearrangement joins TRBV6-4 to TRBJ1-4; 7 positions agree with TRBD1. The germline V gene has CDR1 MRHNA and CDR2 SNTAGT. V lost 2 bases, J lost 5 bases, and 2 bases stayed unmatched. This CDR3 has 14 amino acids. The CDR3 DNA sequence: TGTGCCAGCAGTGACGACAGGGCCAATGAAAAACTGTTTTTT. It specifies CASSDDRANEKLFF.

This rearrangement joins TRBV7-2 to TRBJ2-3; the D gene is possibly TRBD2 (5 bases). The germline gives CDR1 SGHTA, CDR2 FQGNSA. There are 12 residues in the CDR3. V was shortened by 4 bases and J by 10 bases, with 12 bases between the two germline ends. CDR3 DNA: TGTGCCAGCAGCTACCGGGGTGCCGCGCAGTATTTT. This encodes CASSYRGAAQYF.

The chain joins TRBV5-5 to TRBJ2-3; TRBD2 is a possible D gene (6 bases). The germline V and J ends were trimmed by 4 bases and 0 bases, with 15 bases remaining between them. This CDR3 comprises 16 residues. CDR1 and CDR2 from the germline V gene are SGHKS and YYEKEE (reference sequence). The chain's CDR3 is CASSGLIAGSTDTQYF. Here the CDR3 DNA reads TGTGCCAGCAGCGGACTAATTGCGGGGAGCACAGATACGCAGTATTTT.

This chain links TRBV7-9 with TRBJ1-2; possibly TRBD1 for D (5 bases). The CDR3 sequence is 16 residues long. The V end lost 7 bases, the J end lost 2 bases, and 20 bases lay between the germline ends. Germline V gives CDR1 SEHNR, CDR2 FQNEAQ (reference sequence). The CDR3 coding sequence is TGTGCCAGCATACTCCCTCAGGCGACAGCGAACTATGGCTACACCTTC. This sequence encodes CASILPQATANYGYTF.

The chain employs TRBV15 and TRBJ2-1, with TRBD2 matching 9 bases. The CDR3 sequence is 12 residues long. Trimming cost V 9 bases and J 7 bases; bases outside gene matches: 4. CDR1 and CDR2 (germline): LNHNV, YYDKDF (reference sequence). CDR3 sequence: CATSGGNNEQFF. CDR3 nucleotides: TGTGCCACGAGCGGGGGGAATAATGAGCAGTTCTTC.

The V and J genes are TRBV27 and TRBJ2-5, with D possibly matching TRBD1 (7 bases). Germline V gives CDR1 MNHEY, CDR2 SMNVEV (reference sequence). The CDR3 contains 18 residues. V lost 2 bases to trimming and J lost 7 bases, with 26 bases between them. CDR3 bases: TGTGCCAGCAGTTTAAGAGCGGGTAGCGACAGGGTGTACGGGACCCAGTACTTC. This gives the protein CASSLRAGSDRVYGTQYF.

The genes are TRBV29-1 and TRBJ2-2; D is perhaps TRBD1 (6 bases). Germline lookup yields CDR1 SQVTM and CDR2 ANQGSEA. This CDR3 is built from 16 residues. Trimming cost V 4 bases and J 1 base, with 16 bases left between them. CDR3: CSVGGASDRNTGELFF. In nucleotides, the CDR3 is TGCAGCGTTGGAGGGGCCTCGGACAGGAACACCGGGGAGCTGTTTTTT.

This clone was observed a few times. The CDR3 region is CSVHGTGGIYTEAFF. In nucleotides, the CDR3 is TGCAGCGTTCATGGGACAGGGGGGATCTACACTGAAGCTTTCTTT. The chain is built from TRBV29-1 and TRBJ1-1; 11 nucleotides line up with TRBD1. The CDR3 has 15 residues. V was pared by 5 bases and J by 3 bases, with 8 bases of the junction left unmatched. Germline V gene sequence: CDR1 SQVTM, CDR2 ANQGSEA.

The sample holds one count of this clone. The chain is built from TRBV21-1 and TRBJ2-5; TRBD2, the table's D call, lacks a check against the DNA. TRBV21-1 is classified as a pseudogene. The CDR3 is made up of 15 amino acids. The chain's CDR3 is CASSKPPRIGETQYF. CDR3 bases: TGTGCCAGCAGCAAACCCCCCCGGATCGGGGAGACCCAGTACTTC.

This clone was seen a single time. V and J are TRBV9 and TRBJ1-2; D is unresolved. Between the trimmed V and J ends, which lost 4 bases and 6 bases, there was a span of 22 bases. CDR1 and CDR2 from the germline V gene are SGDLS and YYNGEE. The CDR3 has 16 amino acids. The CDR3 protein is CASSPSGPTSGDGYTF. As DNA, the CDR3 is TGTGCCAGCAGCCCTTCCGGACCCACGAGCGGGGATGGCTACACCTTC.

This chain uses TRBV29-1 with TRBJ2-7; a possible D gene is TRBD1 (5 bases). The CDR3 covers 12 residues. Trimming stripped 5 bases from V and 2 bases from J, with 10 bases between. Germline CDR1 is SQVTM and CDR2 is ANQGSEA. The CDR3, as DNA: TGCAGCGTTAGACGACAGACCTACGAGCAGTACTTC. Translating it yields CSVRRQTYEQYF.

The J gene is TRBJ2-1, the V gene TRBV6-4, with TRBD2 identical over 12 bases. This CDR3 has 15 residues. V dropped 8 bases and J dropped 11; count of bases not matched to a gene: 13. The germline V gene has CDR1 MRHNA and CDR2 SNTAGT. CDR3 sequence reads: CASAEGLAGGLQQFF. In DNA form, the CDR3 reads TGTGCCAGCGCGGAGGGGCTAGCGGGGGGGCTGCAGCAGTTCTTC.

This chain joins TRBV30 and TRBJ2-7; 7 bases are shared with TRBD1. Germline V gene data show CDR1 as GTSNPN and CDR2 as SVGIG (reference sequence). The J segment lost 7 bases and the V segment lost 0 bases, leaving 9 bases of the junction unmatched. This CDR3 contains 14 residues. CDR3 amino acids: CAWSVLGGSGEQYF. In DNA, the CDR3 is TGTGCCTGGAGTGTATTAGGGGGCTCGGGTGAGCAGTACTTC. The full variable domain, with the rest looked up from reference TRBV30 and TRBJ2-7, is SQTIHQWPATLVQPVGSPLSLECTVEGTSNPNLYWYRQAAGRGLQLLFYSVGIGQISSEVPQNLSASRPQDRQFILSSKKLLLSDSGFYLCAWSVLGGSGEQYFGPGTRLTVT.

This chain links TRBV19 with TRBJ2-5; no firm D call. The CDR3 spans 13 residues. Germline-derived CDR1 and CDR2 are LNHDA and SQIVND (reference sequence). The V gene lost 3 bases and the J gene lost 5 bases, with 10 bases spanning the gap. The CDR3 coding sequence is TGTGCCAGTAGTATCATTACTTCGGAGACCCAGTACTTC. This sequence encodes CASSIITSETQYF.

This chain joins TRBV9 and TRBJ2-3, with TRBD2 matching 11 bases. The CDR3 is 16 residues long. V gave up 2 bases and J gave up 1 base; unmatched junction bases: 3. CDR1 and CDR2 (germline): SGDLS, YYNGEE. CDR3 residues: CASSVPTSGGTDTQYF. The CDR3 bases are TGTGCCAGCAGCGTCCCGACTAGCGGGGGCACAGATACGCAGTATTTT.

The V and J genes are TRBV27 and TRBJ2-7; 14 bases line up with TRBD2. CDR1 MNHEY and CDR2 SMNVEV come from the germline V gene (reference sequence). V lost 0 bases, J lost 2 bases, and 12 bases stayed unmatched. CDR3 length: 20 amino acids. This chain's CDR3 is CASSLSQPGLAGASPYEQYF. DNA for the CDR3: TGTGCCAGCAGTTTATCGCAACCGGGACTAGCGGGGGCCAGCCCCTACGAGCAGTACTTC.

The chain has TRBV7-3 and TRBJ2-5; D is possibly TRBD1 (6 bases). CDR1 is SGHTA, CDR2 FQGTGA, per germline. The CDR3 consists of 13 residues. V dropped 4 bases and J dropped 5 bases, with 11 bases sitting between them. Here the CDR3 reads CASSSDRTETQYF. CDR3 DNA: TGTGCCAGCAGCTCCGACAGGACCGAGACCCAGTACTTC. Looking up the rest from reference TRBV7-3 and TRBJ2-5 gives the full variable domain: GAGVSQTPSNKVTEKGKYVELRCDPISGHTALYWYRQSLGQGPEFLIYFQGTGAADDSGLPNDRFFAVRPEGSVSTLKIQRTERGDSAVYLCASSSDRTETQYFGPGTRLLVL.

Written as DNA, the CDR3 is TGTGCCAGCGATGGAGCGGGACCTAGGATAGATACGCAGTATTTT. As protein: CASDGAGPRIDTQYF. The chain is built from TRBV7-8 and TRBJ2-3, with 7 bases aligning to TRBD2. The trim removed 8 bases at V and 5 bases at J, leaving 13 bases unmatched. Germline V lookup: CDR1 SGHVS, CDR2 FQNEAQ. CDR3 length equals 15 residues.

This chain joins TRBV12-5 and TRBJ1-2; D unclear. The CDR3 contains 12 residues. Germline-derived CDR1 and CDR2 are LGHNT and FRNRAP. Trimming left V 6 bases short and J 0 bases short, with 5 bases between. The CDR3 DNA reads as TGTGCTAGTGGCCCGTCTAACTATGGCTACACCTTC. Amino acids: CASGPSNYGYTF.

V usage is TRBV7-7 and J usage is TRBJ2-2, with a tentative D call TRBD1 (5 bases). Looked up from germline, CDR1 is SSHAT and CDR2 is FNYEAQ (reference sequence). The length of the CDR3 is 12 residues. The CDR3 bases are TGTGCGGGGCTCGAGGACACCGGGGAGCTGTTTTTT. It codes for CAGLEDTGELFF.

This clone occurred a few times. The J gene is TRBJ1-3, the V gene TRBV15; weak D call: TRBD1 (6 bases). The CDR3 runs to 17 residues. V lost 3 bases, J lost 0 bases, and 15 bases lay in between. Germline V gives CDR1 LNHNV, CDR2 YYDKDF (reference sequence). CDR3 sequence: CATSSPDSRVSGNTIYF. The CDR3 region has the DNA TGTGCCACCAGCAGCCCGGACAGTCGAGTCTCTGGAAACACCATATATTTT.